The sequence of this T cell receptor (beta chain) was determined in a study of shared clonotypes between healthy human individuals. The germline V gene encodes CDR1 WSHSY and CDR2 SAAADI. The CDR3 totals 13 residues. V shed 3 bases and J 7 bases; nucleotides not matched to a gene: 6. Positive CCR7 selection of CD45RO-negative cells yielded the naive CD8 cells, and terminally differentiated effector memory CD45RA+ cells were excluded. Every donor, a Caucasian adult, lived in Nashville, Tennessee. Assay used: immunoSEQ multiplex PCR; TCRdb lists only in-frame clones, some missing. The sample lists about 2.2 million clones, just over 90% occurring once.

Sequenced material: naive CD8+ T cells from PBMCs. This TCR derives from a man younger than 35 in good health. Some clones in this sample may be carry-over from other donors' samples. The chain has TRBV10-2 and TRBJ2-7; 7 bases map to TRBD2. The CDR3 loop is CASSDRGVWEQYF. CDR3 sequence (DNA): TGCGCCAGCAGTGATCGGGGGGTCTGGGAGCAGTACTTC.